This TCR beta chain was recovered during a study of radiation and T cells in renal cell carcinoma. Broader study findings: From baseline, blood top tumor clonotypes peaked at 2 weeks post-radiation.

Germline CDR1 reads LGHNA; CDR2 reads YNFKEQ. This CDR3 is 17 amino acids long. TCRdb keeps only in-frame clones here, not all; method: immunoSEQ multiplex PCR. The table has 130,000 to 150,000 clones, around nine tenths seen once. About this clone: The antigen is unknown.

The time point: blood 4 weeks post-SBRT, at nephrectomy. Indicated treatment: 15 Gy SBRT to primary tumor, nephrectomy 4 weeks later. Nephrectomy followed 15 Gy stereotactic body radiation by 4 weeks. Serial blood draws occurred at baseline and 2 and 4 weeks post-SBRT. The tumor was a clear cell renal cell carcinoma. The sequenced sample was blood, obtained from a patient whose treatment included radiotherapy and nephrectomy. The genes are TRBV4-2 and TRBJ2-5; 8 nucleotides align to TRBD2. The J call may not be correct, given that the DNA end is closer to TRBJ2-7. The receptor was derived from a woman aged 50 to 60 with renal cell carcinoma. CDR3 sequence reads: CASSQPPGRTSPYEQYF. CDR3 nucleotides: TGTGCCAGCAGCCAACCTCCGGGCAGGACTAGCCCCTACGAGCAGTACTTC.